These 22 T cell receptor beta chains were all obtained from the same sample, sequenced in a study of CD8 T cells in ankylosing spondylitis. A single record per CDR3 protein comes from TCRdb applying MiXCR to the 5' RACE reads. The sample consists of 150,000 to 250,000 distinct CDR3 sequences, 13% of them appearing once. Source material: blood, either unsorted or a sorted T cell fraction (not recorded which). The receptors originated from a male donor with ankylosing spondylitis or in good health (not recorded which).

This clonotype was counted between two and nine times. The rearrangement joins TRBV7-9 to TRBJ2-1; 12 nucleotides agree with TRBD2. After removal of 1 base from V and 6 bases from J, the junction contained 1 base not matched to a gene. CDR3 length: 15 amino acids. The V gene's germline CDR1 is SEHNR and CDR2 FQNEAQ (reference sequence). The CDR3 sequence: CASSLVLAGGNEQFF. The CDR3, as DNA: TGTGCCAGCAGCTTAGTACTAGCGGGAGGCAATGAGCAGTTCTTC.

The rearrangement joins TRBV5-5 to TRBJ1-1; D not resolved. V was cut by 4 bases and J by 0 bases, with 10 bases left in between. Per the germline V gene, CDR1 is SGHKS and CDR2 is YYEKEE (reference sequence). The CDR3 spans 14 residues. The CDR3 nucleotides read TGTGCCAGCAGCCCGACGGACCTGAACACTGAAGCTTTCTTT. It yields the protein CASSPTDLNTEAFF.

There are a few counts of this clonotype. One junction end disagrees with the germline gene, perhaps due to a read error. This chain uses TRBV6-4 with TRBJ2-3; tentative D call: TRBD1 (7 bases). This CDR3 is built from 14 residues. The germline V gene has CDR1 MRHNA and CDR2 SNTAGT. CDR3 nucleotides: TGTGCCAGCAACGGAGGGGGCGAAACAGATACGCAGTGTTTT. Its protein product is CASNGGGETDTQCF.

There are many counts of this clonotype. The chain carries TRBV12-3 or TRBV12-4 and TRBJ2-1; TRBD1 is a possible D gene (5 bases). Trimming took off 7 bases at V and 3 bases at J, with 10 bases between the two ends. This CDR3 region has 13 residues. The CDR3: CASTWGYYNEQFF. The CDR3 region has the DNA TGTGCCAGCACCTGGGGCTACTACAATGAGCAGTTCTTC.

This clonotype was observed a few times. This rearrangement joins TRBV5-1 to TRBJ1-1; D may be TRBD1 (5 bases). CDR1 is SGHRS and CDR2 is YFSETQ in the germline V gene. Trimming removed 0 bases at V and 3 bases at J, with 21 bases between. This CDR3 contains 18 residues. Here the CDR3 DNA reads TGCGCCAGCAGCTTGGCCGGGACGCCCGGAGGAATGGACACTGAAGCTTTCTTT. Translating it yields CASSLAGTPGGMDTEAFF.

This clonotype was detected many times. The chain couples TRBV12-3 or TRBV12-4 to TRBJ1-2; possible D gene TRBD1, 6 bases. Deletions cut 5 bases from V and 4 bases from J, with 11 bases between. The CDR3 has 13 residues. The CDR3 spells CASSPTGTYGYTF. The CDR3 DNA reads as TGTGCCAGCAGTCCGACAGGTACCTATGGCTACACCTTC.

This clonotype showed up many times. The germline gene is not matched at one end of the junction; a read error may be the cause. The chain recombines TRBV6-5 with TRBJ2-5; no definite D call. CDR3 length: 12 residues. Germline CDR1 reads MNHEY; CDR2 reads SVGAGI. The CDR3 nucleotides are TGTGCCAGCAGTTACTCGGCCCCCCCTTCCGACTTC. It is translated as CASSYSAPPSDF.

This clonotype has at least ten counts. CDR3 residues: CASSLGLGIDTQYF. The CDR3 region has the DNA TGTGCCAGCAGCTTAGGGCTAGGAATCGATACGCAGTATTTT. This chain joins TRBV7-2 and TRBJ2-3; no reliable D call. V was shortened by 1 base and J by 6 bases, with 11 bases between the two germline ends. This CDR3 comprises 14 residues. Germline CDR1 and CDR2: SGHTA and FQGNSA.

This clonotype was seen a handful of times. This chain connects TRBV7-9 to TRBJ2-7; D gene ambiguous. V lost 3 bases to trimming and J lost 5 bases, with 11 bases between them. The CDR3 consists of 13 residues. CDR1 and CDR2 from the germline V gene are SEHNR and FQNEAQ (reference sequence). For the CDR3, the DNA is TGTGCCAGCAGCTTGGGGTATGGGAACGAGCAGTACTTC. It translates to CASSLGYGNEQYF.

The chain carries TRBV7-9 and TRBJ2-7, with 7 bases fitting TRBD2. Trimming took 5 bases from V and 3 from J; bases not matched to a gene: 10. The CDR3 is 15 amino acids. Germline V CDR1 and CDR2: SEHNR, FQNEAQ (reference sequence). The CDR3 DNA reads as TGTGCCAGCAGCCTCGCGGGGGATTCTTTCTACGAGCAGTACTTC. It is translated as CASSLAGDSFYEQYF.

This clonotype was detected only a few times. The chain is built from TRBV11-2 and TRBJ2-5, with D perhaps TRBD1 (5 bases). The CDR3 is made up of 17 amino acids. The germline CDR1 and CDR2 sequences are SGHAT and FQNNGV. V was pared by 0 bases and J by 2 bases, with 16 bases between. The CDR3 loop is CASSLDGWAGPQETQYF. The DNA for the CDR3 is TGTGCCAGCAGCTTAGATGGTTGGGCAGGGCCTCAAGAGACCCAGTACTTC.

This clonotype was detected many times. The rearrangement uses TRBV12-3 or TRBV12-4 and TRBJ2-7; 11 nucleotides line up with TRBD2. The V and J ends lost 3 bases and 9 bases, in that order; junction bases with no gene match: 10. This CDR3 spans 15 amino acids. CDR3 sequence reads: CASSFGTSGREGQYF. CDR3 in DNA: TGTGCCAGCAGTTTCGGCACTAGCGGGAGAGAAGGGCAGTACTTC.

This clonotype showed up many times. The chain recombines TRBV27 with TRBJ1-5, with D tentatively TRBD1 (5 bases). V gave up 1 base and J gave up 6 bases, with 7 bases separating them. CDR1 and CDR2 (germline): MNHEY, SMNVEV (reference sequence). The CDR3 is 13 residues long. The CDR3 nucleotides are TGTGCCAGCAGTTTATGGGGGGGTCAGCCCCAGCATTTT. It codes for CASSLWGGQPQHF.

The sample holds a few counts of this clonotype. The chain carries TRBV7-9 and TRBJ2-1; 7 bases agree with TRBD2. Germline V gene sequence: CDR1 SEHNR, CDR2 FQNEAQ (reference sequence). V was clipped by 5 bases and J by 2 bases; unmatched bases: 6. This CDR3 spans 15 amino acids. The CDR3 nucleotides read TGTGCCAGCAGCGTTAGCGGGTCCACCTACAATGAGCAGTTCTTC. Protein product: CASSVSGSTYNEQFF.

This clonotype occurred a few times. This CDR3 reads CASSGRGVETQYF. CDR3 DNA: TGTGCCAGCAGCGGGCGGGGCGTAGAGACCCAGTACTTC. This chain connects TRBV9 to TRBJ2-5; D might be TRBD2 (6 bases). The CDR3 sequence is 13 residues long. Germline V gene data show CDR1 as SGDLS and CDR2 as YYNGEE. The V gene lost 3 bases and the J gene lost 4 bases, with 10 bases spanning the gap.

This clonotype has only a few counts. The gene calls are TRBV12-3 or TRBV12-4 and TRBJ2-1; 7 nucleotides agree with TRBD2. The CDR3 consists of 15 residues. Losses at the gene ends were 4 bases for V and 7 bases for J; bases not matched to a gene: 10. CDR3 sequence reads: CASSSWASGLNEQFF. CDR3 DNA sequence: TGTGCCAGCAGTTCTTGGGCTAGCGGCCTGAATGAGCAGTTCTTC.

In DNA form, the CDR3 reads TGTGCCAGCAGCCCTAGACAGGGTGGAGTGGTCTACGAGCAGTACTTC. It translates to CASSPRQGGVVYEQYF. The rearrangement joins TRBV5-6 to TRBJ2-7, with 7 bases identical to TRBD1. From germline, CDR1 is SGHDT and CDR2 YYEEEE. This CDR3 is 16 amino acids long. Germline trimming cut 4 bases from V and 3 bases from J; bases unmatched to any gene: 13.

CDR3 DNA sequence: TGTGCCAGCAGTTACTCGACCGGCGATCCGTTTAACTATGGCTACACCTTC. It translates to CASSYSTGDPFNYGYTF. This chain uses TRBV6-5 with TRBJ1-2; D is unclear. CDR1 MNHEY and CDR2 SVGAGI come from the germline V gene. The CDR3 loop spans 17 amino acids. V lost 0 bases to trimming and J lost 1 base, with 15 bases between them.

The rearrangement uses TRBV6-1 and TRBJ2-4; the match to TRBD1 covers 8 bases. CDR1 MNHNS and CDR2 SASEGT come from the germline V gene. V lost 6 bases to trimming and J lost 9 bases; unmatched junction nucleotides: 10. The CDR3 has 14 amino acids. The CDR3 DNA follows: TGTGCCAGCAGAGGACAGGGAGTGTGGGTCATTCAGTACTTC. Residues: CASRGQGVWVIQYF.

The chain links TRBV20-1 to TRBJ2-1, with TRBD2 matching 10 bases. Germline V gives CDR1 DFQATT, CDR2 SNEGSKA (reference sequence). The CDR3 loop spans 17 amino acids. With 0 bases clipped from V and 3 bases from J, the junction kept 8 bases outside the gene matches. The CDR3 DNA sequence: TGCAGTGCTAGAGATGGGCTAGCGGGGGCCGGCTACAATGAGCAGTTCTTC. Translation: CSARDGLAGAGYNEQFF.

This chain connects TRBV6-1 to TRBJ1-1, with D possibly matching TRBD1 (5 bases). V was shortened by 0 bases and J by 11 bases, with 16 bases between the two germline ends. The germline gives CDR1 MNHNS, CDR2 SASEGT. The CDR3 spans 14 residues. For the CDR3, the DNA is TGTGCCAGCAGTGAAGCGGGGGACCCTTTACATGCTTTCTTT. It specifies CASSEAGDPLHAFF.

The chain joins TRBV27 to TRBJ2-1; TRBD2 agrees at 11 bases. After removal of 7 bases from V and 9 bases from J, the junction contained 11 bases not matched to a gene. CDR3 length: 15 residues. Germline CDR1 is MNHEY and CDR2 is SMNVEV (reference sequence). In DNA, the CDR3 is TGTGCCAGCATGATGGGGACTAGCGGAAGAGGTGAGCAGTTCTTC. This codes for CASMMGTSGRGEQFF.